The source of this TCR beta chain is a study of cytomegalovirus exposure and HLA in healthy donors. 13 Jbeta primers and 60 Vbeta primers were used for the PCR. The assay was immunoSEQ multiplex PCR, and TCRdb's table has in-frame clones only and misses some. The sample lists 150,000 to 200,000 clones; more than 9.5% were seen once. This clone was observed a handful of times. Trimming took 8 bases from V and 0 from J, leaving 10 bases between them. The CDR3 loop spans 14 amino acids. Germline V gene sequence: CDR1 LNHDA, CDR2 SQIVND (reference sequence). This chain connects TRBV19 to TRBJ1-4, with D possibly matching TRBD1 (5 bases). The sample was PBMCs. The receptor was derived from a man between 50 and 59 years old in good health and CMV-seropositive. As DNA, the CDR3 is TGTGCCAGTGAAACAGGCTCAACTAATGAAAAACTGTTTTTT. It encodes CASETGSTNEKLFF.